This TCR beta chain emerged from a study of blood T cell repertoires in COVID-19. Study as a whole: From T cells, B-cell-depleted T cells, or PBMCs came the material, which was cDNA or gDNA.

V was pared by 0 bases and J by 6 bases, with 8 bases of the junction left unmatched. From germline, CDR1 is SGHRS and CDR2 YFSETQ. The CDR3 has 16 residues. Authors' methods: Quantification of nucleated cells was approximated via reference gene primer amplification. TCRdb keeps only in-frame clones here, not all; method: immunoSEQ multiplex PCR. V, J and clone size were drawn from that table, and D and trimming were deduced from the DNA. The table records roughly 200,000 clones, approximately 80% of them present only once. This rearrangement joins TRBV5-1 to TRBJ2-5, with 10 nucleotides matching TRBD1. What was sequenced was peripheral blood. This TCR derives from a woman older than 75 with COVID-19, enrolled during active disease. The CDR3 protein is CASSLGGTGEGQTQYF. CDR3 DNA: TGCGCCAGCAGCTTGGGCGGGACAGGGGAAGGACAGACCCAGTACTTC.